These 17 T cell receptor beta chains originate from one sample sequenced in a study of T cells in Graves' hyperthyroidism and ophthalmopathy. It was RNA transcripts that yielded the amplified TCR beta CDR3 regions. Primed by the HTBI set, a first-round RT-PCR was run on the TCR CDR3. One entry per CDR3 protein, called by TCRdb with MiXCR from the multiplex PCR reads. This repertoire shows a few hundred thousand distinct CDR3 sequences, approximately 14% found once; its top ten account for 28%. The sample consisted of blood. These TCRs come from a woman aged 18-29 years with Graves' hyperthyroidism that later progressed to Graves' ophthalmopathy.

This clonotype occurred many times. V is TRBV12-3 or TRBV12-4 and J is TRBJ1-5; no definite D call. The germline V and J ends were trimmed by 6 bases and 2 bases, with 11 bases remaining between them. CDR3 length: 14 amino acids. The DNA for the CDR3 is TGTGCCAGCAGACTCGAGGTAGGCAATCAGCCCCAGCATTTT. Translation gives CASRLEVGNQPQHF.

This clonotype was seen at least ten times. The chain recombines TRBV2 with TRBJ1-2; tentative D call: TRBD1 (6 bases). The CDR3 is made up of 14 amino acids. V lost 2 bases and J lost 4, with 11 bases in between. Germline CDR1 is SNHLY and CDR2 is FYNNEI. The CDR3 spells CASSERGGSYGYTF. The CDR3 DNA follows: TGTGCCAGCAGTGAACGTGGGGGCTCCTATGGCTACACCTTC.

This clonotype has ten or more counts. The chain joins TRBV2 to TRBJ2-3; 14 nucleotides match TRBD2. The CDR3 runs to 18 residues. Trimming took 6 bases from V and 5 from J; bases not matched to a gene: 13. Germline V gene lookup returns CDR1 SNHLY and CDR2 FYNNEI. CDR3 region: CASSPGTSGRARQDTQYF. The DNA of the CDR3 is TGTGCCAGCAGCCCCGGGACTAGCGGGAGAGCACGCCAAGATACGCAGTATTTT.

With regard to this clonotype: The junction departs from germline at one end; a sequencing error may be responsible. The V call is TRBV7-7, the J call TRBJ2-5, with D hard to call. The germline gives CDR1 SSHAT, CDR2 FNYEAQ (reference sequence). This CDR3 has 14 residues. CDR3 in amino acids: CASSLVVGQKTQYF. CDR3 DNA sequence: TGTGCTAGCAGCTTAGTAGTGGGCCAGAAGACCCAGTACTTC. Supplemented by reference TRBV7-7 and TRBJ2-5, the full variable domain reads GAGVSQSPRYKVTKRGQDVTLRCDPISSHATLYWYQQALGQGPEFLTYFNYEAQPDKSGLPSDRFSAERPEGSISTLTIQRTEQRDSAMYRCASSLVVGQKTQYFGPGTRLLVL.

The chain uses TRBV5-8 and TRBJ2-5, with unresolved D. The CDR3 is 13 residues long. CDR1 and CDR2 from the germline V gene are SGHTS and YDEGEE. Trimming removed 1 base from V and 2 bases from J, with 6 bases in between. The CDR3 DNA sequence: TGTGCCAGCAGCTTGCGGTTTCAAGAGACCCAGTACTTC. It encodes CASSLRFQETQYF.

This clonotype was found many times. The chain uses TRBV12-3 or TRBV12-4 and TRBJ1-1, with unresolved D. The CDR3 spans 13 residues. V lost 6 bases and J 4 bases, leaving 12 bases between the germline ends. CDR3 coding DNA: TGTGCCAGCAGCCGTAGCCGGGGCACTGAAGCTTTCTTT. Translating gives CASSRSRGTEAFF.

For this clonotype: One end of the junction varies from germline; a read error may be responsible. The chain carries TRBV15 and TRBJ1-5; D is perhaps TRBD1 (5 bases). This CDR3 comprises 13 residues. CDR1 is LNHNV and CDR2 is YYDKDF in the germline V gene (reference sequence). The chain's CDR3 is CATSREGAQLQHF. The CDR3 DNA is TGTGCCACCAGCAGAGAAGGGGCTCAGCTCCAGCATTTT. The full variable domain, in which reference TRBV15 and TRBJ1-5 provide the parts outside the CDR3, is DAMVIQNPRYQVTQFGKPVTLSCSQTLNHNVMYWYQQKSSQAPKLLFHYYDKDFNNEADTPDNFQSRRPNTSFCFLDIRSPGLGDTAMYLCATSREGAQLQHFGDGTRLSIL.

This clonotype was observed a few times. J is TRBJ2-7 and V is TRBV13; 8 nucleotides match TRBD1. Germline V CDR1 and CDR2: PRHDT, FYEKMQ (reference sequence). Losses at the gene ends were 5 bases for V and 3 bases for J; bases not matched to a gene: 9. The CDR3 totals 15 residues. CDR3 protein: CASSVETGGYYEQYF. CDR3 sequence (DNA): TGTGCCAGCAGCGTAGAAACAGGGGGGTACTACGAGCAGTACTTC.

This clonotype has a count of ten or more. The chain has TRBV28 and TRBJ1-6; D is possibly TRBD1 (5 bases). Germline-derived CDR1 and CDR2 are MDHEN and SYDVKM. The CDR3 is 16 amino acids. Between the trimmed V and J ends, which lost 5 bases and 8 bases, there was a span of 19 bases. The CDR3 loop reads CASSSLRGGGYSPLHF. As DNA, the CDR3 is TGTGCCAGCAGTAGTCTCCGGGGTGGGGGGTATTCACCCCTCCACTTT.

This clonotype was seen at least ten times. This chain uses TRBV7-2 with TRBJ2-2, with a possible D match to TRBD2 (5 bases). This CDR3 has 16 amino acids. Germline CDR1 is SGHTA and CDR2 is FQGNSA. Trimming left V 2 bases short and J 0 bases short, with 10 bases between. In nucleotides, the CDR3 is TGTGCCAGCAGCTTAATGAGCGGCGCGAACACCGGGGAGCTGTTTTTT. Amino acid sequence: CASSLMSGANTGELFF.

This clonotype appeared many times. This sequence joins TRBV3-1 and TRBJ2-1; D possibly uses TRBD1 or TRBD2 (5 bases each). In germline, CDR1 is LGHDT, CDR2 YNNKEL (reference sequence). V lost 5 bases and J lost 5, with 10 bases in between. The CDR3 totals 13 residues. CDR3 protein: CASSYRRDNEQFF. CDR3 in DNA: TGTGCCAGCAGCTACAGGCGGGACAATGAGCAGTTCTTC.

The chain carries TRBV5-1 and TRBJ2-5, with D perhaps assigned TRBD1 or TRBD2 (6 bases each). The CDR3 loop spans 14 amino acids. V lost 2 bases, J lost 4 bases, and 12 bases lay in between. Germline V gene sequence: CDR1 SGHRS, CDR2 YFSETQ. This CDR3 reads CASSFGGGIETQYF. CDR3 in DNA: TGCGCCAGCAGCTTTGGAGGGGGAATAGAGACCCAGTACTTC.

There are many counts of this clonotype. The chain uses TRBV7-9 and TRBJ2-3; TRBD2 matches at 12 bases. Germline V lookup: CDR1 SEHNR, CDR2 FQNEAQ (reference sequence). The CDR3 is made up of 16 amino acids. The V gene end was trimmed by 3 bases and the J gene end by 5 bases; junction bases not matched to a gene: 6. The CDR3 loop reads CASSFPLAGGKDTQYF. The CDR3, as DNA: TGTGCCAGCAGCTTCCCACTAGCGGGAGGTAAAGATACGCAGTATTTT.

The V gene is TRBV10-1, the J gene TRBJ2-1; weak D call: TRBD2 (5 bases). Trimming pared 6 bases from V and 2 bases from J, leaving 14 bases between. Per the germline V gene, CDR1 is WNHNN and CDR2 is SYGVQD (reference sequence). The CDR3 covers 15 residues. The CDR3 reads CASSATSFPYNEQFF. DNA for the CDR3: TGCGCCAGCAGCGCTACTAGTTTTCCCTACAATGAGCAGTTCTTC.

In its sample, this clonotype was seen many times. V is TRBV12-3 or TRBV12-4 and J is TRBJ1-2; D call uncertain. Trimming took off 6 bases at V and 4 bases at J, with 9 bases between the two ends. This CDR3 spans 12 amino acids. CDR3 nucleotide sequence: TGTGCCAGCAGCAAAGATCGCTATGGCTACACCTTC. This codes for CASSKDRYGYTF.

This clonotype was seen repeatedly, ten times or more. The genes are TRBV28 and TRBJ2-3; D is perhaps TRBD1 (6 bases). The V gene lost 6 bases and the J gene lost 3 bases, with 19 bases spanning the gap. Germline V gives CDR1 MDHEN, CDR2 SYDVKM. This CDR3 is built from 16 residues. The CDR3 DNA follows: TGTGCCAGCAGACCCACACAGGGACGACCGACAGATACGCAGTATTTT. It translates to CASRPTQGRPTDTQYF.

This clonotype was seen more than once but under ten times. The CDR3 DNA is TGTGCCAGCAGTCCGCTTCGGGGGAACAACGAGCAGTACTTC. Its translation: CASSPLRGNNEQYF. The V gene is TRBV25-1, the J gene TRBJ2-7; a possible D gene is TRBD2 (6 bases). Per the germline V gene, CDR1 is MGHDK and CDR2 is SYGVNS. The CDR3 length is 14 residues. Trimming cost V 5 bases and J 5 bases, with 16 bases left between them.